Each of the 13 T cell receptor beta chains below was sequenced from the same sample in a study of T-cell reconstitution after alpha-beta-depleted transplantation in children. Unique molecular identifiers were incorporated into the prepared TCRbeta library. MiXCR, run by TCRdb on the PCR reads, gives a single entry per CDR3 protein. The sample shows about 600,000 distinct CDR3 sequences, 20% to 25% of them seen only once. The input for sequencing was PBMCs, mostly from graft donor cells, taken 360 days after TCRalphabeta/CD19-depleted stem cell transplant. These receptors were obtained from a boy younger than two who had a stem cell transplant for acute myeloid leukemia, so the T cells may come from the graft donor.

The CDR3 here is CAIRKTSGETQYF. The CDR3, as DNA: TGTGCCATCAGAAAGACTAGCGGAGAGACCCAGTACTTC. The chain employs TRBV10-3 and TRBJ2-5; TRBD2 matches at 9 bases. V shed 6 bases, J shed 4 bases, and the junction held 3 bases outside the gene matches. The CDR3 sequence is 13 residues long. The germline CDR1 and CDR2 sequences are ENHRY and SYGVKD.

This clonotype was seen only a few times. The chain carries TRBV11-3 and TRBJ1-3, with D unresolved. Per germline, CDR1 SGHNT and CDR2 YENEEA. Trimming left V 1 base short and J 0 bases short, with 13 bases between. The CDR3 length is 17 residues. CDR3 loop: CASSLALRESSGNTIYF. The CDR3 DNA reads TGTGCCAGCAGCTTAGCTCTTCGGGAAAGCTCTGGAAACACCATATATTTT.

The chain joins TRBV6-1 to TRBJ2-3; 8 bases match TRBD2. The CDR3 is 14 amino acids. V shed 6 bases, J shed 2 bases, and the junction held 4 bases outside the gene matches. The germline gives CDR1 MNHNS, CDR2 SASEGT. CDR3 sequence: CASRLAVNTDTQYF. The CDR3 DNA follows: TGTGCCAGCAGACTAGCGGTTAACACAGATACGCAGTATTTT.

This clonotype came up many times. The rearrangement joins TRBV28 to TRBJ2-5, with D uncertain. The V and J ends lost 4 bases and 5 bases respectively, with 14 bases between them. The CDR3 consists of 14 residues. Germline CDR1 and CDR2: MDHEN and SYDVKM. The CDR3 DNA sequence: TGTGCCAGCAGTTCACATAGTAGGACGGAGACCCAGTACTTC. Translation: CASSSHSRTETQYF.

In DNA, the CDR3 is TGTGCCAGCAGTTACAGGCGGAGCAATCAGCCCCAGCATTTT. Its translation is CASSYRRSNQPQHF. The chain carries TRBV6-5 and TRBJ1-5; D is uncertain. Germline CDR1 MNHEY, CDR2 SVGAGI. The CDR3 extends over 14 amino acids. The V end was cut by 2 bases, the J end by 1 base, with 6 bases between.

Worth noting for this clonotype: Possible read error: a much larger clone is one base away. This sequence joins TRBV29-1 and TRBJ2-3, with D uncertain. From germline, CDR1 is SQVTM and CDR2 ANQGSEA. The ends were cut back, 4 bases at V and 2 bases at J, with 16 bases in the middle. The CDR3 is 15 residues long. CDR3 sequence: CSVGPRLVVTDTQYF. The CDR3 DNA follows: TGCAGCGTTGGTCCCAGGTTGGTCGTCACAGATACGCAGTATTTT.

This clonotype has just a few counts. CDR3 sequence reads: CASSFPGQFNYGYTF. The CDR3 DNA is TGTGCCAGCAGTTTCCCCGGACAGTTCAACTATGGCTACACCTTC. The chain links TRBV12-3 or TRBV12-4 to TRBJ1-2; TRBD1 might be the D (6 bases). CDR3 size: 15 residues. Trimming cost V 3 bases and J 2 bases, with 13 bases left between them.

This clonotype was observed once. The chain joins TRBV12-3 or TRBV12-4 to TRBJ1-5, with D tentatively TRBD1 (6 bases). The CDR3 spans 16 residues. V lost 2 bases and J 4 bases, leaving 15 bases between the germline ends. The CDR3 reads CASSLTGGQSNQPQHF. The CDR3 DNA is TGTGCCAGCAGTTTAACCGGGGGGCAGTCTAATCAGCCCCAGCATTTT.

This clonotype was seen more than once but under ten times. The chain is built from TRBV4-1 and TRBJ1-2; D uncertain. Germline CDR1 and CDR2: MGHRA and YSYEKL. Trimming cost V 0 bases and J 4 bases, with 9 bases left between them. The CDR3 sequence is 14 residues long. In DNA, the CDR3 is TGCGCCAGCAGCCAAGATTGGACCATCTATGGCTACACCTTC. Translating gives CASSQDWTIYGYTF.

V usage is TRBV4-1 and J usage is TRBJ2-4; D ambiguous. The V and J ends lost 0 bases and 1 base respectively, with 13 bases between them. This CDR3 spans 17 amino acids. Germline CDR1 MGHRA, CDR2 YSYEKL. Here the CDR3 reads CASSQEASPLAKNIQYF. For the CDR3, the DNA is TGCGCCAGCAGCCAAGAAGCCTCCCCCCTGGCCAAAAACATTCAGTACTTC.

The sample holds a few counts of this clonotype. The V gene is TRBV4-3, the J gene TRBJ2-3; TRBD1 matches at 7 bases. Per germline, CDR1 LGHNA and CDR2 YSLEER. V shed 1 base and J 4 bases; nucleotides not matched to a gene: 11. The CDR3 is made up of 17 amino acids. The CDR3: CASSQVLDRELPDTQYF. CDR3 nucleotides: TGCGCCAGCAGCCAAGTCCTCGACAGGGAGTTGCCAGATACGCAGTATTTT.

This clonotype was recorded a few times. The V and J genes are TRBV20-1 and TRBJ2-3; TRBD2 might be the D (5 bases). The CDR3 totals 13 residues. Trimming took 3 bases from V and 2 from J, leaving 9 bases between them. The germline gives CDR1 DFQATT, CDR2 SNEGSKA (reference sequence). CDR3 protein: CSASLRVTDTQYF. The CDR3 DNA follows: TGCAGTGCTAGTTTGAGGGTCACAGATACGCAGTATTTT.

The sample holds many counts of this clonotype. The chain joins TRBV7-9 to TRBJ2-5; D gene unclear. The germline CDR1 and CDR2 sequences are SEHNR and FQNEAQ (reference sequence). The length of the CDR3 is 16 residues. The germline V and J ends were trimmed by 3 bases and 1 base, with 15 bases remaining between them. CDR3 sequence (DNA): TGTGCCAGCAGCTTGAGGTTCAGGAACCCCCAAGAGACCCAGTACTTC. Its translation is CASSLRFRNPQETQYF.